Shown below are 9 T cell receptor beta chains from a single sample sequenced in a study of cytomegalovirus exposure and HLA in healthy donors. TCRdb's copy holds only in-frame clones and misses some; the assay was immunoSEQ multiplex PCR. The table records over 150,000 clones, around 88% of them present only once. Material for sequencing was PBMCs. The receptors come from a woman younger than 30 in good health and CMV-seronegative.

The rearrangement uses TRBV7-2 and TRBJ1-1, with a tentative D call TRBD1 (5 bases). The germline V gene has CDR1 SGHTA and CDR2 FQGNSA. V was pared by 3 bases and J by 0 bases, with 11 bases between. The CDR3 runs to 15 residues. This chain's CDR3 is CASSLGPFMNTEAFF. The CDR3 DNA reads TGTGCCAGCAGCTTGGGGCCTTTCATGAACACTGAAGCTTTCTTT.

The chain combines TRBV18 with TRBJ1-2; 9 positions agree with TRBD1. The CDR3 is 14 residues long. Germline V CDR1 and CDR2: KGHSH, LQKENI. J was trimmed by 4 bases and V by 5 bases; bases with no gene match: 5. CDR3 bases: TGTGCCAGCTCAAGGACAGGGGAGAGCTATGGCTACACCTTC. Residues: CASSRTGESYGYTF.

The CDR3, as DNA: TGTGCCAGCAGCTTAGCGCGGACTAGCGGGAGGGCTAATGAGCAGTTCTTC. Translation: CASSLARTSGRANEQFF. The V call is TRBV7-2, the J call TRBJ2-1; 15 bases agree with TRBD2. In germline, CDR1 is SGHTA, CDR2 FQGNSA. The CDR3 loop spans 17 amino acids. With V trimmed by 0 bases and J by 7 bases, 4 bases remained unmatched. Variable domain in full (rest from reference TRBV7-2 and TRBJ2-1): GAGVSQSPSNKVTEKGKDVELRCDPISGHTALYWYRQSLGQGLEFLIYFQGNSAPDKSGLPSDRFSAERTGGSVSTLTIQRTQQEDSAVYLCASSLARTSGRANEQFFGPGTRLTVL.

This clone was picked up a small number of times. For the CDR3, the DNA is TGTGCCAGCACTCCTGGAGGGTCTAAATCCTACGAGCAGTACTTC. It is translated as CASTPGGSKSYEQYF. This chain joins TRBV6-5 and TRBJ2-7; possible D gene TRBD2, 6 bases. Germline loops: CDR1 MNHEY, CDR2 SVGAGI. Trimming shortened V by 7 bases and J by 1 base, and 17 bases separated the two germline ends. The CDR3 sequence is 15 residues long.

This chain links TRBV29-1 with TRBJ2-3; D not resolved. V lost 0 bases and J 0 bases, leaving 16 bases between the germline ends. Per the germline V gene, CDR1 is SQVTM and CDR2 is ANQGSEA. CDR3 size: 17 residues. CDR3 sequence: CSVEDPILSSSTDTQYF. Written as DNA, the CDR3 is TGCAGCGTTGAAGATCCGATACTATCATCTAGCACAGATACGCAGTATTTT.

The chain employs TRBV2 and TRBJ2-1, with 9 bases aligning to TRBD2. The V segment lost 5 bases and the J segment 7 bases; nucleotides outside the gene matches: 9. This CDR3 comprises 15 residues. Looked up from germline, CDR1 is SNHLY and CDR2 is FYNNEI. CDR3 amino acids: CASSSFGLAGNEQFF. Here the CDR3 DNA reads TGTGCCAGCAGTTCCTTTGGGCTAGCGGGGAATGAGCAGTTCTTC.

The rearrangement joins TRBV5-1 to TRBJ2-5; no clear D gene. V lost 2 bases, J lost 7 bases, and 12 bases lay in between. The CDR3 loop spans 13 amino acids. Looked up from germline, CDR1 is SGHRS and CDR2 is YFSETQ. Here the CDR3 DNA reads TGCGCCAGCAGCTTAGAGGATTTTCGGACCCAGTACTTC. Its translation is CASSLEDFRTQYF.

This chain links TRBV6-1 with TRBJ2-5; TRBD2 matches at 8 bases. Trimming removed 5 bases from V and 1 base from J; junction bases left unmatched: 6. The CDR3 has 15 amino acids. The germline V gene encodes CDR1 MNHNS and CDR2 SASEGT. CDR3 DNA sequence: TGTGCCAGCAGTTTAAGCGGGAGCGGCCAAGAGACCCAGTACTTC. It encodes CASSLSGSGQETQYF.

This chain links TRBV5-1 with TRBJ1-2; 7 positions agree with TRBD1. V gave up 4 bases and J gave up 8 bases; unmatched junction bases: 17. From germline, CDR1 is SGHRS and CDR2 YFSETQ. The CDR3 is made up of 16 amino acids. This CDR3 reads CASSSRGYEAQVGYTF. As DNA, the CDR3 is TGCGCCAGCAGCAGCAGGGGGTATGAGGCGCAGGTCGGCTACACCTTC.